Shown below are 11 T cell receptor beta chains from a single sample sequenced in a study of blood T cell repertoires in COVID-19. Profiling relied on immunoSEQ multiplex PCR, and the TCRdb table lists in-frame clones only, not all of them. Of around 480,000 clones listed, 87% are singletons. Sequencing used PBMCs or T cells enriched from blood (not recorded which). The receptors stem from a young woman who had recovered from COVID-19.

This clone was seen a handful of times. The chain recombines TRBV7-2 with TRBJ1-5; D is unresolved. Germline V gives CDR1 SGHTA, CDR2 FQGNSA. Trimming stripped 3 bases from V and 7 bases from J, with 10 bases between. This CDR3 has 13 residues. This CDR3 reads CASSFQVNQPQHF. The CDR3 DNA reads as TGTGCCAGCAGCTTTCAGGTAAACCAGCCCCAGCATTTT.

The rearrangement joins TRBV6-1 to TRBJ2-2, with a weak D call TRBD2 (6 bases). The CDR3 contains 14 residues. CDR1 and CDR2 (germline): MNHNS, SASEGT. V dropped 1 base and J dropped 3 bases, with 6 bases sitting between them. CDR3 sequence: CASSEGGDTGELFF. The DNA of the CDR3 is TGTGCCAGCAGTGAAGGGGGGGACACCGGGGAGCTGTTTTTT.

CDR3 in amino acids: CASSGQGAGELFF. CDR3 bases: TGTGCCAGCAGTGGACAGGGGGCCGGGGAGCTGTTTTTT. The chain recombines TRBV6-4 with TRBJ2-2, with TRBD1 matching 9 bases. Germline loops: CDR1 MRHNA, CDR2 SNTAGT. This CDR3 is 13 amino acids long. Unmatched junction bases numbered 0, after V lost 4 bases and J lost 6 bases.

This chain joins TRBV19 and TRBJ1-1; tentatively, D is TRBD1 (5 bases). Trimming removed 3 bases at V and 8 bases at J, with 13 bases between. CDR1 is LNHDA and CDR2 is SQIVND in the germline V gene (reference sequence). This CDR3 has 13 amino acids. Here the CDR3 DNA reads TGTGCCAGTAGTATGGATCAGGGCCCCGAAGCTTTCTTT. Its protein product is CASSMDQGPEAFF.

The chain has TRBV18 and TRBJ2-5; 7 nucleotides align to TRBD2. This CDR3 has 16 amino acids. Unmatched junction bases numbered 12, after V lost 6 bases and J lost 2 bases. Germline V gene lookup returns CDR1 KGHSH and CDR2 LQKENI. CDR3 in DNA: TGTGCCAGCTCCCGGCGAGGCGGGGGAACTCAAGAGACCCAGTACTTC. Translating it yields CASSRRGGGTQETQYF. The whole variable domain, filled in from reference TRBV18 and TRBJ2-5, reads NAGVMQNPRHLVRRRGQEARLRCSPMKGHSHVYWYRQLPEEGLKFMVYLQKENIIDESGMPKERFSAEFPKEGPSILRIQQVVRGDSAAYFCASSRRGGGTQETQYFGPGTRLLVL.

CDR3 in DNA: TGCGCCAGCAGCTTGGGAGCGGGGGCCGGCACAGATACGCAGTATTTT. Amino acid sequence: CASSLGAGAGTDTQYF. The V call is TRBV5-1, the J call TRBJ2-3; 8 bases match TRBD2. Germline V gene sequence: CDR1 SGHRS, CDR2 YFSETQ. The CDR3 consists of 16 residues. Trimming removed 0 bases from V and 1 base from J; junction bases left unmatched: 4.

This chain uses TRBV5-1 with TRBJ2-7; 7 bases agree with TRBD2. J lost 7 bases, V lost 0 bases, and 10 bases had no gene match. The germline V gene has CDR1 SGHRS and CDR2 YFSETQ. This CDR3 region has 15 residues. As DNA, the CDR3 is TGCGCCAGCAGCTTGGATTCCGGGGGGTCCAGAGAGCAGTACTTC. Encoded protein: CASSLDSGGSREQYF.

This clone was counted once. This same CDR3 is encoded by further DNA sequences in the sample. In DNA form, the CDR3 reads TGTGCCTGGAGCCTTGACAGGGGGAATGAAAAACTGTTTTTT. Amino acids: CAWSLDRGNEKLFF. The chain is built from TRBV30 and TRBJ1-4; the match to TRBD1 covers 9 bases. J lost 5 bases, V lost 3 bases, and 4 bases had no gene match. Per the germline V gene, CDR1 is GTSNPN and CDR2 is SVGIG (reference sequence). This CDR3 spans 14 amino acids.

The chain carries TRBV4-2 and TRBJ1-2; no firm D call. This CDR3 has 14 residues. Germline assignment: CDR1 LGHNA and CDR2 YNFKEQ. V dropped 0 bases and J dropped 6 bases, with 11 bases sitting between them. The CDR3: CASSQDLSTDGYTF. CDR3 in DNA: TGTGCCAGCAGCCAAGACCTTAGCACGGATGGCTACACCTTC.

CDR3 nucleotides: TGTGCCAGCAGCTCAACCCGGGACAGGTCCTACGAGCAGTACTTC. Its translation is CASSSTRDRSYEQYF. The gene calls are TRBV5-4 and TRBJ2-7; 8 nucleotides align to TRBD1. Germline V lookup: CDR1 SGHNT, CDR2 YYREEE (reference sequence). Trimming at V came to 3 bases and at J to 1 base, leaving 6 bases not matched to a gene. CDR3 length: 15 amino acids.

The chain links TRBV7-9 to TRBJ1-1; the D is unclear. CDR3 length equals 15 residues. From germline, CDR1 is SEHNR and CDR2 FQNEAQ (reference sequence). V was pared by 6 bases and J by 1 base, with 15 bases between. This CDR3 is CASSPRVSGNTEAFF. In DNA form, the CDR3 reads TGTGCCAGCAGTCCGAGGGTATCGGGGAACACTGAAGCTTTCTTT.